This TCR beta chain came from a study of beta chain features in type 1 diabetes (dated by TCRdb to the late 2010s). At the level of the whole study: Mean age, gender distribution, total cell number and subset yield did not differ between patients and healthy donors. Across all samples, some 110,000,000 sorted cells were examined, and cell number per subset correlated strongly with RNA yield. The study compared the TCRB repertoires of sorted circulating CD4+ T cell subsets in recently diagnosed type 1 diabetes patients with those in matched healthy donors. Regulatory and stem cell-like memory subsets were isolated from only 8 patients and about eight healthy donors, whereas naive and central memory subsets came from all 30 or so donors.

Each donor gave one peripheral blood draw, averaging approximately 0.11 L, which was collected into heparinised tubes. A BD FACSAria II and a panel including CD45RO, CCR7, CD25, CD127, CD95 and CD27 were used to sort naive, central memory, regulatory and stem cell-like memory CD4+ T cells. Every sorted population had a purity above 95%. PBMCs were separated immediately by Lymphoprep density gradient centrifugation and were stained directly, without being cultured. To minimize batch effects, samples were stained and sorted in pairs, one healthy donor with one patient per experiment. On the study overall, not on this receptor specifically: Sequencing cDNA rather than genomic DNA could over-represent highly expressing activated cells, although activation and CD3 levels did not differ between groups. Naive, central memory and regulatory TCRB repertoires appeared more similar among patients than among healthy donors. PCR might favor shorter templates, but patient and control samples were amplified and corrected together, so any skew would affect both groups equally. At VDJ recombination sites, patients with type 1 diabetes made fewer insertions and deleted more nucleotides, a pattern implying thymic rearrangement abnormalities. A moderate but significant shortening of TCRB CDR3 length was observed in type 1 diabetes patients in all four CD4+ subsets. Because the HLA sub-analyses included only small numbers of individuals, any influence of HLA type on TCRB rearrangement was left unresolved.

All of the isolated RNA was reverse transcribed with the High Capacity cDNA Reverse Transcription Kit, so expressed TCRB transcripts were sequenced. For stem cell-like memory T cell samples, survey-depth immunoSEQ sequencing was used, averaging approximately 1 million total reads per sample. Sorted cells were lysed in RLT buffer, and RNA was extracted using DNase-treated RNeasy Micro or Mini kits according to cell number. To prevent cross-contamination, each cell subset was processed individually, whereas patient and healthy donor samples were processed jointly. The immunoSEQ multiplex PCR was used to amplify TCRB sequences from cDNA, yielding 87-bp fragments that span the CDR3 region. Sequencing of the amplicons was performed on the Illumina HiSeq platform. The study's processing was this. Synthetic template baselines were used to correct PCR bias computationally, reads within Hamming distance 2 were collapsed together, and singletons that could not be merged were discarded. Reads were aligned to IMGT to assign V, D and J genes, CDR3 length, and insertions or deletions at six rearrangement sites. Within each subset, clonotype counts were normalized to the number of sorted cells before true diversity and Gini coefficients were calculated with the tcR R package. The overlap coefficient, calculated on TCRB nucleotide sequences, was used to measure repertoire sharing. In TCRdb, the immuneACCESS table is reduced to in-frame sequences with V and J assigned. These tables do not hold every clone; where another copy was compared, an unresolved V gene accounts for under half, and the others remain unexplained. V, J and clone size were drawn from that table, and D and trimming were deduced from the DNA. In this sample the table shows around 25,000 clones, about 63% of which occur a single time. The top ten hold more than 0.95% of the sample.

The germline V gene (reference sequence) sets CDR1 to MNHEY and CDR2 to SMNVEV. Inclusive of the bounding cysteine and phenylalanine, the CDR3 is 20 residues long. Only CDR3 DNA remains: 60 bases, in frame from the first base. Unmatched junction bases come to 16, with V trimmed by 5 bases and J by 3 bases. As concerns this clone: The clone's antigen remains unknown. Base qualities are missing; no much larger clone stands one base away.

The chain uses TRBV27 and TRBJ2-3; 14 bases in between match TRBD2. This TCR was sampled from a woman between 40 and 50 years old with type 1 diabetes. Sequencing was carried out using stem cell memory CD4+ T cells from blood. Read against the paper, the sample's cell subset or site label means: stem cell-like memory CD4+ T cells. CDR3 reads: CASSPRLAGGPRRFTDTQYF. The nucleotide sequence reads as follows: TGTGCCAGCAGTCCGAGACTAGCGGGAGGGCCACGAAGATTTACAGATACGCAGTATTTT.